This is a list of T cell receptor beta chains from one sample in a study of T cell responses to AZD1222 COVID-19 vaccine. Profiling relied on immunoSEQ multiplex PCR, and the TCRdb table lists in-frame clones only, not all of them. This sample carries roughly 190,000 clones, roughly 92% of them seen once, and the ten largest clones take 3.6%. The specimen was peripheral blood, collected 28 days after the second dose of the MenACWY control vaccine. The source is an adult who received the MenACWY meningococcal vaccine as a control. CDR3s include the opening cysteine and the closing phenylalanine or tryptophan. Each record gives: J gene, clone size, D gene, V gene, CDR3 DNA, CDR3 protein. A D gene is named only where the DNA matches it firmly. Rows may omit the clone size; those that give it use once, few, many or a size class.

TRBJ1-6 - - TRBV27 TGTGCCAGCACCGACAGGTTTGATTCACCCCTCCACTTT CASTDRFDSPLHF
TRBJ2-7 - TRBD1 TRBV4-3 TGCGCCAGCAGCCAAATCGGACAGGGGGGTTACGAGCAGTACTTC CASSQIGQGGYEQYF
TRBJ1-2 - - TRBV6-2/TRBV6-3 TGTGCCAGCAGCTCTCCCAGGGGCTCACCTAACTATGGCTACACCTTC CASSSPRGSPNYGYTF
TRBJ2-7 - - TRBV9 TGTGCCAGCAGCCCTATATCAGGAGGCTACGAGCAGTACTTC CASSPISGGYEQYF
TRBJ1-1 - - TRBV27 TGTGCCAGCAGTTTATCGCTACAGCGCACTGAAGCTTTCTTT CASSLSLQRTEAFF
TRBJ2-3 - - TRBV9 TGTGCCAGCAGCGTAGGGCACAGGGAAGCAGATACGCAGTATTTT CASSVGHREADTQYF
TRBJ1-5 - TRBD1 TRBV19 TGTGCCAGTATGCCGACAGGGGCGGGACTGGGTCAGCCCCAGCATTTT CASMPTGAGLGQPQHF
TRBJ2-3 - - TRBV30 TGTGCCTGGACCTCCGGCGGTGCACTCACAGATACGCAGTATTTT CAWTSGGALTDTQYF
TRBJ1-1 - TRBD1 TRBV5-1 TGCGCCAGCAGCTTGAAGATCGGGACAGGGGGTTCCGGTGAAGCTTTCTTT CASSLKIGTGGSGEAFF
TRBJ1-3 - - TRBV18 TGTGCCAGCTCACCCGGGACCGCTGGAAACACCATATATTTT CASSPGTAGNTIYF
TRBJ2-7 once - TRBV7-7 TGTGCCAGCAGCTTAGAGGCAGGGAGAATGTACGAGCAGTACTTC CASSLEAGRMYEQYF
TRBJ2-3 - TRBD2 TRBV5-1 TGCGCCAGCAGCTTGGCCAGCGGGAGTTTCCTTAGCACAGATACGCAGTATTTT CASSLASGSFLSTDTQYF
TRBJ2-3 once TRBD2 TRBV5-1 TGCGCCAGCAGCCAAGGGACTAGCGGAAGCACAGATACGCAGTATTTT CASSQGTSGSTDTQYF
TRBJ1-1 - - TRBV5-1 TGCGCCAGCAGCTTGGTACAGGGAGGGACTGAAGCTTTCTTT CASSLVQGGTEAFF
TRBJ2-1 - - TRBV11-2 TGTGCCAGCAGCCTAGGACCTGACAATGAGCAGTTCTTC CASSLGPDNEQFF
TRBJ2-1 - TRBD1 TRBV5-1 TGCGCCAGCAGCGAAGACAGGGCACGGAATGAGCAGTTCTTC CASSEDRARNEQFF
TRBJ2-7 once - TRBV6-1 TGTGCCAGCAGTGATAGACTTAGGGTTCCCTACGAGCAGTACTTC CASSDRLRVPYEQYF
TRBJ1-1 - TRBD1 TRBV5-1 TGCGCCAGCAGCTCGGGACAGGAGAACACTGAAGCTTTCTTT CASSSGQENTEAFF
TRBJ1-3 - - TRBV14 TGTGCCAGCATGGGAGGTGGAAACACCATATATTTT CASMGGGNTIYF
TRBJ2-2 - - TRBV7-3 TGTGCCAGCAGCCTGCTTCCGGGAAGGAACACCGGGGAGCTGTTTTTT CASSLLPGRNTGELFF
TRBJ2-7 - - TRBV6-5 TGTGCCAGCAGACAGAACTACGAGCAGTACTTC CASRQNYEQYF
TRBJ1-5 - TRBD1 TRBV7-2 TGTGCCAGCAGCTTTGGACAGGGCGGCCAGCCCCAGCATTTT CASSFGQGGQPQHF
TRBJ2-1 - - TRBV30 TGTGCCTGGAGAGCTTTCTTCAATGAGCAGTTCTTC CAWRAFFNEQFF
TRBJ1-1 - - TRBV19 TGTGCCAGTAGTATACCAGGGATCGGAGTGGACACTGAAGCTTTCTTT CASSIPGIGVDTEAFF
TRBJ2-7 - - TRBV6-6 TGTGCCAGCACCGAAGGCCTGAGCTCCTACGAGCAGTACTTC CASTEGLSSYEQYF
TRBJ2-2 - TRBD2 TRBV5-1 TGCGCCAGCAGCTCCATAGCGGGACCGAACACCGGGGAGCTGTTTTTT CASSSIAGPNTGELFF
TRBJ2-3 - - TRBV30 TGTGCCTGGAGTCTTCGGGCCCTCCGGGCAGATACGCAGTATTTT CAWSLRALRADTQYF
TRBJ2-1 - - TRBV6-6 TGTGCCAGCAGTTACGGGCTAGCGAGAGATGAGCAGTTCTTC CASSYGLARDEQFF
TRBJ2-7 - - TRBV11-2 TGTGCCAGCAGCTTGGGAGACCGAATAAGCCCCTACGAGCAGTACTTC CASSLGDRISPYEQYF
TRBJ1-2 - TRBD1 TRBV5-6 TGTGCCAGCAGCTTGGGACAGGGGGGCTATGGCTACACCTTC CASSLGQGGYGYTF